These T cell receptor beta chains were read from a single sample in a study of blood T cell repertoires in COVID-19. The method was immunoSEQ multiplex PCR; TCRdb's version includes in-frame clones alone and lacks a portion of them. The sample lists about 180,000 clones; 70% to 90% were seen once. The sample taken for sequencing was peripheral blood. Source of these receptors: a human donor with active or convalescent COVID-19. The donor label of this sample is uncertain. Both conserved end residues are part of each CDR3.

v_call | cdr3_aa
TRBV5-1 | CASSHRSNEQFF
TRBV5-8 | CASSRPGNYTF
TRBV28 | CASIESGRGTDTQYF
TRBV30 | CAWIDWTSGETQYF
TRBV9 | CASSVSQLGGLAGPSTDTQYF
TRBV7-6 | CASSLALAGTDTQYF
TRBV4-3 | CASSQDPDRFASGANVLTF
TRBV28 | CASSSTASGGAYEQFF
TRBV4-1 | CASSQDRTVPPLHF
TRBV6-5 | CASSRQSSGNTIYF
TRBV28 | CASRGQTEQYF
TRBV5-6 | CASRTSGGIYEQYF
TRBV9 | CASSGTFQVTDTQYF
TRBV6-5 | CASNRPRGGGTEAFF
TRBV7-3 | CASSEGANTEAFF
TRBV7-3 | CASSFGQRTGETQYF
TRBV18 | CASSPLLAGGDEQYF
TRBV24-1 | CATSEGGQAHQPQHF
TRBV7-3 | CASSSSPQETQYF
TRBV3-1/TRBV3-2 | CASSQEGAVPGREQYF
TRBV3-1/TRBV3-2 | CASSQATRGGTQYF
TRBV3-1/TRBV3-2 | CASSQEYSGVYTDTQYF
TRBV12-1 | CAGVPNRVGNSPLHF
TRBV27 | CASSIGGELAKNIQYF
TRBV13 | CASSFWGGNTEAFF
TRBV28 | CASSISSGEWQPQHF
TRBV9 | CASSVEDSYSYEQYF
TRBV24-1 | CATSDGLKIGELFF
TRBV10-3 | CAISAGGLNTEAFF
TRBV5-1 | CASSSEVVSGGLSYEQYF
TRBV30 | CAWSAGLAGSDTQYF
TRBV14 | CASSPSGTGGNTIYF
TRBV7-6 | CASSVGLAGGHYTGELFF
TRBV9 | CASSVDSGASETQYF
TRBV4-2 | CASSQAGGDYEQYF
TRBV2 | CATAGGGAAYEQYF